The sequence of this T cell receptor (beta chain) was determined in a study of blood T cell repertoires in COVID-19. On the study more broadly: T cells, B-cell-depleted T cells, or PBMCs provided the cDNA or gDNA that served as material.

In the study's own analysis: Scientists estimated how many nucleated cells there were by amplifying reference gene primers. The protocol was immunoSEQ multiplex PCR, while the TCRdb copy is restricted to in-frame clones and leaves out a portion. Clonal size and the V and J genes are those of that table, whereas D and trimming came from the DNA. The table includes about 360,000 clones, around 90% detected once. The CDR3 length is 14 residues. The germline gives CDR1 SGHNT, CDR2 YYREEE (reference sequence). V shed 0 bases, J shed 7 bases, and the junction held 4 bases outside the gene matches. This TCR was recovered from a human donor in a cohort sampled during active COVID-19. V usage is TRBV5-4 and J usage is TRBJ1-1, with 9 bases identical to TRBD1. Input material: peripheral blood. CDR3 DNA: TGTGCCAGCAGCTTGGAACAGGACAGGGGTGAAGCTTTCTTT. Encoded protein: CASSLEQDRGEAFF.